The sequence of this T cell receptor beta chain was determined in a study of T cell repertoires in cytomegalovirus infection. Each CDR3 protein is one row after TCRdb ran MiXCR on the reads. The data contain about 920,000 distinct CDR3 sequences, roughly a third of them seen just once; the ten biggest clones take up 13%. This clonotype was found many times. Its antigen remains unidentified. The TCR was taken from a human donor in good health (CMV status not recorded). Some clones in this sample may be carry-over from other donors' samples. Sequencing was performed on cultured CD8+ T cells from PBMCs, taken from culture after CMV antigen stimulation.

The CDR3 reads CASSPSGPFSGNTIYF. The CDR3 bases are TGTGCCAGCAGCCCCTCGGGGCCATTCTCTGGAAACACCATATATTTT. The genes are TRBV4-2 and TRBJ1-3, with D possibly matching TRBD1 (5 bases). CDR1 is LGHNA, CDR2 YNFKEQ, per germline. CDR3 length: 16 amino acids. V shed 4 bases and J shed 0 bases, with 13 bases lying between them.